The clone carrying this TCR beta chain was seen many times. Its antigen is currently unknown. An equimolar mix of two oligonucleotides served as the beta constant-region primer for TRBC1 and TRBC2. Ligated cDNA was amplified by four rounds of PCR with nested alpha and beta constant-region primers and SP2. TCRdb re-analysed the UMI-ligation and nested PCR reads in MiXCR, keeping a single row per CDR3 protein. The data contain 85,000 to 130,000 distinct CDR3 sequences, roughly 15% of them seen just once; the ten biggest clones take up roughly 3.1%. Sequential positive selection took CD4 T cells first, then CD8 T cells. This sample stems from a study of naive and memory T cell subsets. Trimming cost V 3 bases and J 6 bases; bases outside gene matches: 3. The CDR3 consists of 14 residues. The V gene's germline CDR1 is KGHSH and CDR2 LQKENI. The study's findings and limits: Naive repertoires, especially CD8, held a few larger clonotypes, possibly memory cells re-expressing CD45RA. In CD4 and CD8 cells, diversity dropped from naive through EMRA.

The receptor comes from a human donor in good health. The V call is TRBV18, the J call TRBJ2-7, with TRBD1 matching over 12 bases. Material: naive CD8+ T cells from blood. For the CDR3, the DNA is TGTGCCAGCTCACCCGGGACAGGGGGCTTCGAGCAGTACTTC. Its protein product is CASSPGTGGFEQYF.